A selection of T cell receptor beta chains follows, all from one sample in a study of blood T cell repertoires in COVID-19. Libraries were prepared by immunoSEQ multiplex PCR; TCRdb keeps only in-frame clonotypes and omits some of them. The data hold about 140,000 clones, with more than 75% observed a single time. Sequenced: peripheral blood. These receptors originate from a human donor in a cohort sampled during active COVID-19. Both conserved end residues are part of each CDR3. D genes are given only for firm matches. Rows may omit the clone size; those that give it use once, few, many or a size class.

V gene	D gene	clone size	J gene	CDR3 protein	CDR3 DNA
TRBV27	TRBD2	-	TRBJ2-7	CASSLRGGRDEQYF	TGTGCCAGCAGTTTACGGGGGGGGCGGGACGAGCAGTACTTC
TRBV29-1	-	-	TRBJ2-5	CSVDRQETQYF	TGCAGCGTTGATAGACAAGAGACCCAGTACTTC
TRBV18	TRBD2	-	TRBJ2-4	CASSQRLAGGLNIQYF	TGTGCCAGCTCACAGAGACTAGCGGGGGGGCTAAACATTCAGTACTTC
TRBV5-1	TRBD2	once	TRBJ2-1	CASSQNRLAGGNEQFF	TGCGCCAGCAGCCAAAACCGACTAGCGGGAGGAAATGAGCAGTTCTTC
TRBV7-9	TRBD1	-	TRBJ2-2	CASSLGFRTGDTGELFF	TGTGCCAGCAGCTTAGGTTTTAGGACAGGGGACACCGGGGAGCTGTTTTTT
TRBV3-1/TRBV3-2	-	-	TRBJ1-2	CASSQGTANYGYTF	TGTGCCAGCAGCCAGGGGACTGCAAACTATGGCTACACCTTC
TRBV6-6	TRBD1	-	TRBJ1-4	CASPGIGTGPSEKLFF	TGTGCCAGCCCAGGCATCGGGACAGGGCCAAGTGAAAAACTGTTTTTT
TRBV19	TRBD1	-	TRBJ2-2	CASHRGQNANTGELFF	TGTGCCAGTCACAGGGGGCAAAACGCGAACACCGGGGAGCTGTTTTTT
TRBV27	-	few	TRBJ1-2	CASSLGQEVGGYTF	TGTGCCAGCAGTTTAGGTCAGGAGGTCGGTGGCTACACCTTC
TRBV29-1	TRBD1	-	TRBJ1-2	CSVGPRQGYYGYTF	TGCAGCGTTGGCCCTAGACAGGGGTACTATGGCTACACCTTC
TRBV29-1	TRBD2	-	TRBJ2-1	CSVGRTSVVNEQFF	TGCAGCGTTGGCAGGACTAGCGTTGTGAATGAGCAGTTCTTC
TRBV21-1	-	-	TRBJ1-4	CASPVRDRGRKLEKLFF	TGTGCCAGCCCCGTCCGGGACAGGGGGCGCAAGTTGGAAAAACTGTTTTTT
TRBV2	TRBD1	-	TRBJ1-2	CASSEGQGRYGYTF	TGTGCCAGCAGTGAGGGACAGGGGAGGTATGGCTACACCTTC
TRBV20-1	-	-	TRBJ1-1	CSARGGREAFF	TGCAGTGCTAGAGGGGGCCGAGAAGCTTTCTTT
TRBV7-2	-	-	TRBJ2-7	CASLGTSPYEQYF	TGTGCCAGCTTGGGGACAAGTCCCTACGAGCAGTACTTC
TRBV20-1	-	-	TRBJ2-2	CSASEQTTGELFF	TGCAGTGCTAGTGAACAGACCACCGGGGAGCTGTTTTTT
TRBV28	-	-	TRBJ1-5	CASSLLGVKGNQPQHF	TGTGCCAGCAGTTTGTTAGGGGTGAAAGGCAATCAGCCCCAGCATTTT
TRBV28	-	-	TRBJ1-6	CASRRNNSPLHF	TGTGCCAGCAGGAGGAATAATTCACCCCTCCACTTT
TRBV9	-	many	TRBJ2-1	CASSVVAPSSYNEQFF	TGTGCCAGCAGCGTAGTTGCCCCGAGCTCCTACAATGAGCAGTTCTTC
TRBV12-3/TRBV12-4	TRBD2	-	TRBJ2-7	CASAGASYEQYF	TGTGCCAGCGCGGGAGCCTCCTACGAGCAGTACTTC
TRBV2	TRBD2	-	TRBJ2-7	CASSEAGGPFSSYEQYF	TGTGCCAGCAGTGAAGCGGGAGGGCCCTTCAGCTCCTACGAGCAGTACTTC
TRBV15	-	-	TRBJ2-3	CATSRVSGSTDTQYF	TGTGCCACCAGCAGAGTTAGCGGTAGCACAGATACGCAGTATTTT
TRBV7-6	-	-	TRBJ2-3	CASSFKGGERTDTQYF	TGTGCCAGCAGCTTCAAGGGCGGGGAACGCACAGATACGCAGTATTTT
TRBV5-8	TRBD2	once	TRBJ2-1	CASSLVLGGGRSYNEQFF	TGTGCCAGCAGCTTGGTTCTCGGGGGGGGCAGATCCTACAATGAGCAGTTCTTC
TRBV29-1	-	-	TRBJ2-5	CSVDGTRFQETQYF	TGCAGCGTTGACGGGACAAGATTCCAAGAGACCCAGTACTTC
TRBV7-3	-	once	TRBJ2-1	CASSLTPISYNEQFF	TGTGCCAGCAGCTTAACTCCCATCTCCTACAATGAGCAGTTCTTC
TRBV12-5	-	-	TRBJ1-2	CASGLGGYGYTF	TGTGCTAGTGGTTTGGGAGGCTATGGCTACACCTTC
TRBV15	TRBD1	-	TRBJ1-2	CATSADRERYYGYTF	TGTGCCACCTCAGCGGACAGGGAAAGGTACTATGGCTACACCTTC
TRBV7-3	TRBD2	-	TRBJ2-1	CASSAPRLAEKFNEQFF	TGTGCCAGCAGCGCTCCAAGACTAGCGGAAAAATTCAATGAGCAGTTCTTC
TRBV4-2	TRBD1	-	TRBJ1-2	CASSQDQDRVVYGYTF	TGTGCCAGCAGCCAAGATCAGGACAGGGTGGTCTATGGCTACACCTTC
TRBV5-6	-	-	TRBJ2-2	CASSSISTGELFF	TGTGCCAGCAGTTCCATTAGCACCGGGGAGCTGTTTTTT
TRBV18	TRBD1	-	TRBJ2-1	CASSPLGPGQGIPNEQFF	TGTGCCAGCTCACCTCTCGGCCCGGGACAGGGGATACCCAATGAGCAGTTCTTC
TRBV6-5	-	-	TRBJ1-1	CASSSPPTPGEAFF	TGTGCCAGCAGCTCCCCCCCCACACCAGGTGAAGCTTTCTTT
TRBV18	-	once	TRBJ1-1	CASSPPRGAGALAEAFF	TGTGCCAGCTCACCACCGCGGGGGGCAGGGGCACTTGCTGAAGCTTTCTTT
TRBV19	TRBD1	-	TRBJ1-1	CASSIGTGEGAFF	TGTGCCAGTAGTATCGGGACAGGGGAGGGAGCTTTCTTT